This T cell receptor (beta chain) is from a study of blood T cell repertoires in COVID-19. Looking at the study overall: Sources were T cells, B-cell-depleted T cells, or PBMCs; the material itself was cDNA or gDNA.

Clones were read by immunoSEQ multiplex PCR, and TCRdb kept only the in-frame ones, dropping some. The repertoire consists of some 60,000 clones, with more than 90% occurring once and the leading ten covering under 3%. This CDR3 contains 15 residues. Germline lookup yields CDR1 SEHNR and CDR2 FQNEAQ (reference sequence). The V end lost 5 bases, the J end lost 7 bases, and 19 bases lay between the germline ends. The chain joins TRBV7-9 to TRBJ2-3, with D perhaps matching TRBD2 (7 bases). The specimen sequenced was peripheral blood. The clonotype comes from a man between 60 and 70 years old with acute or convalescent COVID-19. The CDR3 region has the DNA TGTGCCAGCAGCATCCAGTGGGGGGGGCCCAATACGCAGTATTTT. Its protein is CASSIQWGGPNTQYF. Looking up the rest from reference TRBV7-9 and TRBJ2-3 gives the full variable domain: DTGVSQNPRHKITKRGQNVTFRCDPISEHNRLYWYRQTLGQGPEFLTYFQNEAQLEKSRLLSDRFSAERPKGSFSTLEIQRTEQGDSAMYLCASSIQWGGPNTQYFGPGTRLTVL.